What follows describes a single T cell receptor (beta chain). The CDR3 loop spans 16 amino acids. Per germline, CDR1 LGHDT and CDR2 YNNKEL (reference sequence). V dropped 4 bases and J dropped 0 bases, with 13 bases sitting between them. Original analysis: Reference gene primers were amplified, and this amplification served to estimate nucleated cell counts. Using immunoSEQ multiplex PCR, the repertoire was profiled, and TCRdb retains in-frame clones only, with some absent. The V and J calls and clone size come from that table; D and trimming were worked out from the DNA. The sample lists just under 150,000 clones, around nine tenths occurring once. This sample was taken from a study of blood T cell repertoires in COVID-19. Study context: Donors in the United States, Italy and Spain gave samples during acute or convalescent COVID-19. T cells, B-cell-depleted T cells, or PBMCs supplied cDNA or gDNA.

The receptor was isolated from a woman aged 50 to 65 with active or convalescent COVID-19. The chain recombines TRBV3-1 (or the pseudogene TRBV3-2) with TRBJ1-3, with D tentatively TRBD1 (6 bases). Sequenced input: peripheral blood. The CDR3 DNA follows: TGTGCCAGCAGCCCACAGGGCCGGACCTCTGGAAACACCATATATTTT. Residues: CASSPQGRTSGNTIYF.